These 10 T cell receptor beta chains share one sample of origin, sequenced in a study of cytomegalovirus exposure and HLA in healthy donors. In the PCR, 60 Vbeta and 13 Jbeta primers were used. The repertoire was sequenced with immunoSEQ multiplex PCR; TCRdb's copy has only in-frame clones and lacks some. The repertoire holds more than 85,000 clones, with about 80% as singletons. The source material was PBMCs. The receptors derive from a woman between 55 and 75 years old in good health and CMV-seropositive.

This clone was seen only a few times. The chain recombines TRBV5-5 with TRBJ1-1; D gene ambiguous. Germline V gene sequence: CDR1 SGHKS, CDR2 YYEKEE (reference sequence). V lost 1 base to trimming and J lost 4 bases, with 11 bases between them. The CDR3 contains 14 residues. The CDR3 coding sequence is TGTGCCAGCAGCTTGAGCCCGTTTAGCACTGAAGCTTTCTTT. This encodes CASSLSPFSTEAFF.

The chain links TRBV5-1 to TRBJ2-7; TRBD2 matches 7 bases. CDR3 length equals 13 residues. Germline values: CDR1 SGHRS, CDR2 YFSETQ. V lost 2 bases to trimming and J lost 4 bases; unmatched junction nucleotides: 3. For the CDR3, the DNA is TGCGCCAGCAGCTTAATCGGGAGGTACGAGCAGTACTTC. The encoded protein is CASSLIGRYEQYF.

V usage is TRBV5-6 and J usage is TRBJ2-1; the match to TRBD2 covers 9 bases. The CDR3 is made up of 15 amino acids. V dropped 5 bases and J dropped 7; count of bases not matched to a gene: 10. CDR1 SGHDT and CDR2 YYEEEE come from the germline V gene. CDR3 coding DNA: TGTGCCAGCAGATTCGTAGCGGGAGCAATTAATGAGCAGTTCTTC. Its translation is CASRFVAGAINEQFF.

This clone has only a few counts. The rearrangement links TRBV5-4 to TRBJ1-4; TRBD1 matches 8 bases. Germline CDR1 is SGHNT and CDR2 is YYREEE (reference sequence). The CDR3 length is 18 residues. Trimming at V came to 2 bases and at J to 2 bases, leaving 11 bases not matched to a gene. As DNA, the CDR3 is TGTGCCAGCAGCTTCGGACAGGGCCGGGGCACCACTAATGAAAAACTGTTTTTT. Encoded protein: CASSFGQGRGTTNEKLFF.

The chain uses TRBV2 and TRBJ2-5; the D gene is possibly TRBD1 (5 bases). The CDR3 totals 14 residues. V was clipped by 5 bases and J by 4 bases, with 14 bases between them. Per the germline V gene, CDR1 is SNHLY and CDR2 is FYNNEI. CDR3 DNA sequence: TGTGCCAGCAGTCCCCTGACAGTGGGAGAGACCCAGTACTTC. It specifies CASSPLTVGETQYF.

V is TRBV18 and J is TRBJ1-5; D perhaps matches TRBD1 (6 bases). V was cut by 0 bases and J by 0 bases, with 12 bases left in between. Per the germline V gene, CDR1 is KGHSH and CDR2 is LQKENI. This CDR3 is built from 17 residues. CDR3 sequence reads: CASSPPQGPYSNQPQHF. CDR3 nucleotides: TGTGCCAGCTCACCACCGCAGGGGCCATATAGCAATCAGCCCCAGCATTTT.

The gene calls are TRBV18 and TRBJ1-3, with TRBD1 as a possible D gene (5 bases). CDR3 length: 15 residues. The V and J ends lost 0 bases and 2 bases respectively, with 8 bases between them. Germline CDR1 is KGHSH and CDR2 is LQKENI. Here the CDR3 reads CASSPPAGTGNTIYF. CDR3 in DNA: TGTGCCAGCTCACCACCAGCAGGGACTGGAAACACCATATATTTT.

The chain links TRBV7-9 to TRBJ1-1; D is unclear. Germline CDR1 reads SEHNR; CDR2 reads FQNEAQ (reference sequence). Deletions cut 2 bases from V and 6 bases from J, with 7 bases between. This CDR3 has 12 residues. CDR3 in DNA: TGTGCCAGCAGCTTATACGGAGCTGAAGCTTTCTTT. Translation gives CASSLYGAEAFF.

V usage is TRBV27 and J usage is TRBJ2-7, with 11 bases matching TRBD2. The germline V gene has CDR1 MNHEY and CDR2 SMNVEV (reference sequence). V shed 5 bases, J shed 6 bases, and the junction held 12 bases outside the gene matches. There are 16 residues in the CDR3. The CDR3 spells CASSVVGTSGSAEQYF. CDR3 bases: TGTGCCAGCAGTGTAGTGGGTACTAGCGGGAGTGCCGAGCAGTACTTC.

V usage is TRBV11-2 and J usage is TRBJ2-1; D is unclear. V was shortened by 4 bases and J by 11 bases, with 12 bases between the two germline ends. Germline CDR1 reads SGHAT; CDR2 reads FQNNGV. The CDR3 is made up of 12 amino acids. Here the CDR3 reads CASSYRSRKQFF. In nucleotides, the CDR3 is TGTGCCAGCAGCTACCGTAGCAGAAAGCAGTTCTTC.